The clone carrying this T cell receptor (beta chain) was counted only a few times. Its antigen is as yet unknown. V was pared by 0 bases and J by 2 bases, with 5 bases between. This CDR3 has 13 amino acids. Germline loops: CDR1 SGHRS, CDR2 YFSETQ. Assay: immunoSEQ multiplex PCR; the TCRdb copy retains only in-frame clones and omits some. The repertoire has about 71,000 clones, 75% to 90% of them found once; the top ten carry about 0.79%. The entry originates in a study of T cell clones after liver transplantation. Turning to the study itself: A pre-transplant mixed lymphocyte reaction with TCRbeta sequencing defined graft-donor-reactive clones followed in post-transplant blood. Blood was drawn pre-transplant, before withdrawal, and after full or failed withdrawal.

Whole-study findings and limits: The donor-reactive repertoire was only partly measurable in two subjects, lacking donor cells.

This sample comprised CD4+ T cells from blood, obtained 12 months after liver transplant. This receptor was identified in a human patient who received a liver transplant. Among the T cells, some may be from the graft donor. V usage is TRBV5-1 and J usage is TRBJ1-2, with D unresolved. CDR3 sequence reads: CASSLDQNYGYTF. The CDR3 nucleotides are TGCGCCAGCAGCTTGGATCAGAACTATGGCTACACCTTC.